One and the same sample provided the 11 T cell receptor beta chains below, sequenced in a study of blood T cell repertoires in COVID-19. Profiling relied on immunoSEQ multiplex PCR, and the TCRdb table lists in-frame clones only, not all of them. The repertoire has roughly 90,000 clones, 87% of them found once; the top ten carry more than 0.95%. The sequenced sample consisted of peripheral blood. The receptors were sampled from a human donor in a cohort sampled during active COVID-19.

V gene TRBV4-1 combines with J gene TRBJ2-1; maybe TRBD2 (5 bases). This CDR3 has 17 residues. Germline V gene sequence: CDR1 MGHRA, CDR2 YSYEKL. Between the trimmed V and J ends, which lost 1 base and 0 bases, there was a span of 13 bases. The CDR3 DNA reads as TGCGCCAGCAGCCAAGGTCTCCGGGGTGACTCCTACAATGAGCAGTTCTTC. Residues: CASSQGLRGDSYNEQFF.

The chain joins TRBV18 to TRBJ1-1; unclear D gene. Trimming shortened V by 5 bases and J by 2 bases, and 9 bases separated the two germline ends. CDR1 is KGHSH and CDR2 is LQKENI in the germline V gene. CDR3 length: 13 residues. The CDR3 loop reads CASSSLDNTEAFF. In DNA form, the CDR3 reads TGTGCCAGCTCATCTCTAGACAACACTGAAGCTTTCTTT. The whole variable domain, filled in from reference TRBV18 and TRBJ1-1, reads NAGVMQNPRHLVRRRGQEARLRCSPMKGHSHVYWYRQLPEEGLKFMVYLQKENIIDESGMPKERFSAEFPKEGPSILRIQQVVRGDSAAYFCASSSLDNTEAFFGQGTRLTVV.

CDR3 in amino acids: CASISRLLAKNIQYF. The CDR3, as DNA: TGTGCCAGCATATCCAGGTTGCTAGCCAAAAACATTCAGTACTTC. V usage is TRBV2 and J usage is TRBJ2-4; D not resolved. CDR1 and CDR2 from the germline V gene are SNHLY and FYNNEI. CDR3 length: 15 amino acids. The V end was cut by 7 bases, the J end by 0 bases, with 13 bases between.

To note about this clone: The conserved phenylalanine or tryptophan normally closing the CDR3 is absent here, so this likely arose from a read error. No DNA is shown, since the ends of the CDR3 on it are uncertain; the CDR3 is the one TCRdb lists. The chain carries TRBV21-1 and TRBJ2-7; the table's D call, TRBD2, was not checked against the DNA. TRBV21-1 is noted as a pseudogene. Termini included, the CDR3 measures 11 amino acids. CDR3 region: CASSKKRRGSE.

This chain uses TRBV12-3 or TRBV12-4 with TRBJ1-2; D possibly corresponds to TRBD1 (5 bases). The V end was cut by 5 bases, the J end by 5 bases, with 9 bases between. The CDR3 contains 12 residues. CDR3: CASSPQGYGYTF. The CDR3 bases are TGTGCCAGCAGTCCCCAGGGATATGGCTACACCTTC.

The CDR3 nucleotides are TGTGCCAGCAGCGTAGGAGGGACTAGCGGGACGACAGGGCGCAATGAGCAGTTCTTC. Its protein product is CASSVGGTSGTTGRNEQFF. The gene calls are TRBV9 and TRBJ2-1; 13 bases are shared with TRBD2. The CDR3 length is 19 residues. The junction had 12 bases not matched to a gene; V was cut back by 0 bases and J by 6 bases. Germline CDR1 and CDR2: SGDLS and YYNGEE.

The chain combines TRBV10-1 with TRBJ2-1, with 10 nucleotides matching TRBD1. CDR3 length: 14 residues. CDR1 and CDR2 from the germline V gene are WNHNN and SYGVQD (reference sequence). The J segment lost 8 bases and the V segment lost 6 bases, leaving 7 bases of the junction unmatched. The CDR3 reads CASSRQGAQDEQFF. The CDR3 DNA reads TGCGCCAGCAGCCGACAGGGGGCGCAGGATGAGCAGTTCTTC.

V gene TRBV5-4 combines with J gene TRBJ2-1; D ambiguous. Looked up from germline, CDR1 is SGHNT and CDR2 is YYREEE (reference sequence). Trimming took off 0 bases at V and 10 bases at J, with 11 bases between the two ends. This CDR3 is built from 13 residues. CDR3 coding DNA: TGTGCCAGCAGCTTGGTTGGCTTTTTAGAGCAGTTCTTC. Protein: CASSLVGFLEQFF. Looking up the rest from reference TRBV5-4 and TRBJ2-1 gives the full variable domain: ETGVTQSPTHLIKTRGQQVTLRCSSQSGHNTVSWYQQALGQGPQFIFQYYREEENGRGNFPPRFSGLQFPNYSSELNVNALELDDSALYLCASSLVGFLEQFFGPGTRLTVL.

The CDR3 DNA is TGTGCTAGTGGCCCCGGTGGGACAGGGGGTCGTAATGAGCAGTTCTTC. Its translation is CASGPGGTGGRNEQFF. The chain joins TRBV12-5 to TRBJ2-1; TRBD1 agrees at 11 bases. Germline V gives CDR1 LGHNT, CDR2 FRNRAP. The length of the CDR3 is 16 residues. Trimming cost V 6 bases and J 7 bases; bases outside gene matches: 11.

This chain uses TRBV11-2 with TRBJ2-6; 8 bases are shared with TRBD1. V trimming: 1 base; J trimming: 1 base; junction bases outside the gene matches: 9. Germline V gives CDR1 SGHAT, CDR2 FQNNGV. The length of the CDR3 is 19 residues. The CDR3 loop reads CASSLVINRGLSGANVLTF. CDR3 sequence (DNA): TGTGCCAGCAGCTTAGTTATTAACAGGGGGTTATCTGGGGCCAACGTCCTGACTTTC.

The genes are TRBV5-1 and TRBJ2-1; TRBD2 agrees at 8 bases. CDR3 length: 15 amino acids. From germline, CDR1 is SGHRS and CDR2 YFSETQ. The trim removed 4 bases at V and 4 bases at J, leaving 7 bases unmatched. This CDR3 reads CASSISGLVYNEQFF. CDR3 sequence (DNA): TGCGCCAGCAGCATTTCGGGACTAGTTTACAATGAGCAGTTCTTC. The full variable domain, in which reference TRBV5-1 and TRBJ2-1 provide the parts outside the CDR3, is KAGVTQTPRYLIKTRGQQVTLSCSPISGHRSVSWYQQTPGQGLQFLFEYFSETQRNKGNFPGRFSGRQFSNSRSEMNVSTLELGDSALYLCASSISGLVYNEQFFGPGTRLTVL.